The TCR beta chain described here comes from a study of glioma-infiltrating T cells. CDR1 and CDR2 from the germline V gene are MNHNY and SVGAGI (reference sequence). The CDR3 is 18 amino acids. The junction had 11 bases not matched to a gene; V was cut back by 5 bases and J by 2 bases. Using RNA template, CDR3s of TCR alpha and beta were amplified with iRepertoire arm-PCR. For one-step reverse transcription and amplification, about 90-400 ng of tissue mRNA or PBMC total RNA was used. MiXCR, run by TCRdb on the multiplex PCR reads, gives a single entry per CDR3 protein. The table shows over 140,000 distinct CDR3 sequences, with around 40% occurring only once. Study observations and caveats: Gliomas, especially low-grade, showed above-expected tissue-blood divergence; non-neoplastic patients showed below. CDR3 overlap between tissue and blood was very small.

As for this clonotype: The antigen remains undetermined.

The chain couples TRBV6-6 to TRBJ2-1; 11 nucleotides match TRBD2. The origin of this receptor is a human donor with low-grade glioma or glioblastoma, undergoing nonglioma brain surgery, or in good health (not recorded which). Specimen: glioma tissue, nonneoplastic brain tissue, or PBMCs (not recorded which). In DNA form, the CDR3 reads TGTGCCAGCAGTGTTCTAGCGGGAGGTCAGTCGCCCTACAATGAGCAGTTCTTC. This sequence encodes CASSVLAGGQSPYNEQFF.